The rows below give T cell receptor beta chains drawn from one sample of a study of shared clonotypes between healthy human individuals. The protocol was immunoSEQ multiplex PCR, while the TCRdb copy is restricted to in-frame clones and leaves out a portion. This table holds nearly 2 million clones, approximately 94% found once. Sequenced material: naive CD8+ T cells sorted from blood. These receptors all come from a young man in good health. Each CDR3 is given with its conserved first and last residue. The D gene is left open where the match is weak. The listing skips clone size in some rows; elsewhere it reads once, few, many or a size class.

D gene	J gene	clone size	V gene	CDR3 protein	CDR3 DNA
TRBD2	TRBJ2-1	-	TRBV7-2	CASSPSGTTSLDNEQFF	TGTGCCAGCAGCCCTAGCGGGACAACGAGTCTGGACAATGAGCAGTTCTTC
TRBD2	TRBJ2-7	-	TRBV27	CASSVYQGGYEQYF	TGTGCCAGCAGTGTCTACCAGGGAGGGTACGAGCAGTACTTC
TRBD1	TRBJ1-1	-	TRBV7-8	CASSSGQLYTEAFF	TGTGCCAGCAGTTCGGGACAGCTCTACACTGAAGCTTTCTTT
TRBD2	TRBJ2-5	once	TRBV7-8	CASSSRLAGVPETQYF	TGTGCCAGCAGCTCCCGGCTAGCGGGAGTTCCAGAGACCCAGTACTTC
-	TRBJ1-2	-	TRBV9	CASSAPTGLTHYGYTF	TGTGCCAGCAGCGCCCCGACAGGTTTAACCCACTATGGCTACACCTTC
-	TRBJ2-7	-	TRBV10-3	CASAKVSDEQYF	TGTGCCTCCGCCAAGGTATCGGACGAGCAGTACTTC
-	TRBJ2-1	-	TRBV13	CASSPPGPVEQFF	TGTGCCAGCAGCCCTCCGGGCCCAGTCGAGCAGTTCTTC
-	TRBJ2-7	once	TRBV18	CASSENPGAFVGEQYF	TGTGCCAGCTCAGAAAACCCGGGAGCCTTCGTCGGCGAGCAGTACTTC
TRBD2	TRBJ2-3	-	TRBV15	CATRAGVADTQYF	TGTGCCACCAGAGCGGGAGTGGCAGATACGCAGTATTTT
-	TRBJ2-2	-	TRBV5-4	CASSMGAAGELFF	TGTGCCAGCAGTATGGGGGCCGCCGGGGAGCTGTTTTTT
-	TRBJ1-1	once	TRBV19	CATRIHPDTEAFF	TGTGCCACCCGGATTCACCCGGACACTGAAGCTTTCTTT
TRBD1	TRBJ2-5	-	TRBV27	CASRQVGQGIETQYF	TGTGCCAGCAGACAAGTGGGACAGGGGATAGAGACCCAGTACTTC
-	TRBJ2-7	-	TRBV5-6	CASSLGGGSYEQYF	TGTGCCAGCAGCTTGGGGGGCGGTTCCTACGAGCAGTACTTC
-	TRBJ1-1	-	TRBV19	CASSFGRAPLTEAFF	TGTGCCAGTAGTTTTGGCAGGGCCCCGCTCACTGAAGCTTTCTTT
TRBD2	TRBJ2-4	-	TRBV14	CASSSPAGRAGDIQYF	TGTGCCAGCAGCTCCCCAGCGGGAAGGGCCGGGGACATTCAGTACTTC
-	TRBJ1-2	-	TRBV9	CASSVDRGLYGYTF	TGTGCCAGCAGCGTAGATCGGGGTCTCTATGGCTACACCTTC
-	TRBJ1-4	-	TRBV5-6	CASSLGSVGEKLFF	TGTGCCAGCAGCTTGGGGAGTGTAGGTGAAAAACTGTTTTTT
TRBD1	TRBJ2-3	-	TRBV10-1	CASSEFRTGVLDTQYF	TGCGCCAGCAGTGAGTTCAGGACAGGGGTCCTAGATACGCAGTATTTT
TRBD2	TRBJ2-1	-	TRBV5-6	CASSLGSAGGVHNEQFF	TGTGCCAGCAGCTTGGGGTCAGCGGGAGGAGTCCACAATGAGCAGTTCTTC
TRBD1	TRBJ1-1	-	TRBV29-1	CSVEIVTGDEAFF	TGCAGCGTTGAGATCGTAACAGGGGATGAAGCTTTCTTT
-	TRBJ1-1	-	TRBV13	CASSTRGTRNTEAFF	TGTGCCAGCAGCACCCGGGGGACAAGGAACACTGAAGCTTTCTTT
-	TRBJ1-2	-	TRBV2	CASLDGTGPHGYTF	TGTGCCAGCTTGGATGGAACAGGGCCCCATGGCTACACCTTC
-	TRBJ1-2	once	TRBV27	CASSPGDHYGYTF	TGTGCCAGCAGTCCAGGGGACCACTATGGCTACACCTTC
TRBD1	TRBJ2-5	-	TRBV7-9	CASSLSPGQGAAYEETQYF	TGTGCCAGCAGCTTAAGCCCCGGGCAGGGGGCGGCCTACGAAGAGACCCAGTACTTC
-	TRBJ2-7	-	TRBV29-1	CSVLGKATYEQYF	TGCAGCGTTTTAGGGAAAGCCACCTACGAGCAGTACTTC
-	TRBJ1-5	-	TRBV19	CASSPSGGGSGQPQHF	TGTGCCAGTAGTCCGTCGGGAGGGGGATCTGGTCAGCCCCAGCATTTT
-	TRBJ2-1	-	TRBV19	CASSISNNEQFF	TGTGCCAGTAGCATCAGCAACAATGAGCAGTTCTTC
TRBD1	TRBJ2-1	-	TRBV30	CAWSSGQGDTLAEQFF	TGTGCCTGGAGTTCGGGACAGGGGGATACTTTAGCTGAGCAGTTCTTC
TRBD2	TRBJ2-7	-	TRBV5-6	CASSLGSAGDFF	TGTGCCAGCAGCTTGGGCTCCGCGGGAGACTTCTTC
TRBD1	TRBJ2-7	-	TRBV6-1	CASWDRGLSSYEQYF	TGTGCCAGCTGGGACAGGGGTCTTTCCAGCTACGAGCAGTACTTC
-	TRBJ2-4	-	TRBV19	CASTPVPGTASIQYF	TGTGCCAGTACCCCTGTTCCCGGGACCGCGAGCATTCAGTACTTC
-	TRBJ1-1	-	TRBV2	CASSAGPNAEAFF	TGTGCCAGCAGCGCGGGGCCGAACGCTGAAGCTTTCTTT
-	TRBJ1-2	-	TRBV15	CATSTILGLDYGYTF	TGTGCCACCAGCACAATCCTTGGGCTAGACTATGGCTACACCTTC
TRBD1	TRBJ1-3	-	TRBV5-5	CASSLGTGGNTIYF	TGTGCCAGCAGCCTAGGGACAGGCGGAAACACCATATATTTT
-	TRBJ2-1	-	TRBV6-5	CASRPELGVYNEQFF	TGTGCCAGCAGGCCAGAGTTAGGGGTCTACAATGAGCAGTTCTTC
TRBD1	TRBJ2-7	-	TRBV19	CASSLGTGVDEQYF	TGTGCCAGTAGTCTGGGGACAGGGGTGGACGAGCAGTACTTC